The subject of this entry is one TCR beta chain. Its antigen remains undetermined. Base-call qualities are not available, and no considerably larger clone is one nucleotide away. The V and J ends are trimmed by 6 bases and 2 bases, leaving 8 bases between them. CDR1 and CDR2 are read off the germline V gene as MRHNA and SNTAGT. From the cysteine through the phenylalanine, the CDR3 covers 13 amino acids. CDR3 DNA only is kept here, 39 bases in frame from base 1. This sample was included in a study of T cell changes during pregnancy in multiple sclerosis (dated 2019 in TCRdb). For context, the study as a whole: The study looked at changes in the T cell repertoire across pregnancy in women with multiple sclerosis.

Library construction relied on the immunoSEQ multiplex PCR assay. Imported from immuneACCESS, the table was reduced by TCRdb to in-frame sequences with V and J called. These copies leave out some clones; in studies compared against another copy, an unresolved V gene accounts for under half, and the cause of the remainder is not known. This sample holds about 89,000 clones; about 93% were observed only once. Approximately 0.84% of the sample comes from the top ten. This receptor was taken from a female donor with multiple sclerosis, enrolled in a pregnancy study. The chain was built from TRBV6-4 and TRBJ2-1; a tentative D call is TRBD2 (5 bases match). The sequenced sample was peripheral blood, obtained in the third trimester of pregnancy. CDR3 region: CASSERPYNEQFF. At the DNA level, the sequence is TGTGCCAGCAGCGAGCGGCCCTACAATGAGCAGTTCTTC.